This T cell receptor beta chain was found in a study of T-cell reconstitution after alpha-beta-depleted transplantation in children. This clonotype was seen at least ten times. TCRbeta library construction was performed incorporating unique molecular identifiers. TCRdb ran MiXCR on the PCR reads and lists one entry per CDR3 protein. This sample has roughly 200,000 distinct CDR3 sequences, with approximately 9% found just once. CDR1 and CDR2 (germline): SGHTA, FQGNSA. This CDR3 comprises 14 residues. Trimming left V 3 bases short and J 3 bases short, with 9 bases between. This TCR was recovered from a human donor who donated a stem cell graft to a child with acute lymphoblastic leukemia. This chain links TRBV7-2 with TRBJ1-3; no clear D gene. Here the sequenced sample was PBMCs from the stem cell graft donor, taken from the stem cell graft. The CDR3 bases are TGTGCCAGCAGCTTTGGCGTAGGTGGAAACACCATATATTTT. This encodes CASSFGVGGNTIYF.